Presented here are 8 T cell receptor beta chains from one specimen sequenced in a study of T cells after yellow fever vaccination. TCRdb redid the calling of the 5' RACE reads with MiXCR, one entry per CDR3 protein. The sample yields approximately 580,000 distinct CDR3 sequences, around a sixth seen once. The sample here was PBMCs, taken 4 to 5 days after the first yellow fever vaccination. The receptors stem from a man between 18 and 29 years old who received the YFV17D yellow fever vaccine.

CDR3 loop: CASSLAGFRVGSNTEAFF. The CDR3 DNA reads TGTGCCAGCAGTTTAGCGGGTTTTAGGGTGGGGTCGAACACTGAAGCTTTCTTT. This chain links TRBV12-3 or TRBV12-4 with TRBJ1-1; D unresolved. The V and J ends lost 0 bases and 1 base respectively, with 18 bases between them. This CDR3 has 18 residues.

The chain's CDR3 is CASRASGGNSYEQYV. In DNA, the CDR3 is TGTGCCAGCAGGGCCTCGGGGGGGAACTCCTACGAGCAGTACGTC. J is TRBJ2-7 and V is TRBV7-9; 8 bases map to TRBD2. The V and J ends lost 6 bases and 0 bases, in that order; junction bases with no gene match: 7. Germline assignment: CDR1 SEHNR and CDR2 FQNEAQ (reference sequence). There are 15 residues in the CDR3.

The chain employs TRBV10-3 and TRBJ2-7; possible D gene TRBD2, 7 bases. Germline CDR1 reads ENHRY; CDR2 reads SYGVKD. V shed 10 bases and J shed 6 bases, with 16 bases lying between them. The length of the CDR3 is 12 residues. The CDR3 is CATQEGEGEQYF. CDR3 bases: TGTGCCACCCAGGAGGGGGAGGGCGAGCAGTACTTC.

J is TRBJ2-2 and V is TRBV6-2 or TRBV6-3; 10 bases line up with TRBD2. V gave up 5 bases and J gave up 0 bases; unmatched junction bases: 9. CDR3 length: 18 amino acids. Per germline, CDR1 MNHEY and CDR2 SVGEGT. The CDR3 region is CASSPGGLAGANTGELFF. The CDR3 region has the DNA TGTGCCAGCAGTCCCGGCGGGCTAGCGGGGGCGAACACCGGGGAGCTGTTTTTT.

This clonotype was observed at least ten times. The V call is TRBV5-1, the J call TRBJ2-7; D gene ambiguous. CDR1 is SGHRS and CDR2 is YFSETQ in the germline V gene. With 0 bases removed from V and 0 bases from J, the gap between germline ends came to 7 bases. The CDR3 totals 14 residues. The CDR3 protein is CASSLVGNSYEQYF. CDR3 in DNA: TGCGCCAGCAGCTTGGTCGGCAACTCCTACGAGCAGTACTTC.

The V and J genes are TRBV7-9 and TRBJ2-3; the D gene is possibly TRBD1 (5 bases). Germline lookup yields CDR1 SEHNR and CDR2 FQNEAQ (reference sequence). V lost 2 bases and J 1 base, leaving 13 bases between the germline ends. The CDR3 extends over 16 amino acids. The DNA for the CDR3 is TGTGCCAGCAGCTTATATCTGGGGCCGGGCACAGATACGCAGTATTTT. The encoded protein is CASSLYLGPGTDTQYF. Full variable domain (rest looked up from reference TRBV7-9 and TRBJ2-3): DTGVSQNPRHKITKRGQNVTFRCDPISEHNRLYWYRQTLGQGPEFLTYFQNEAQLEKSRLLSDRFSAERPKGSFSTLEIQRTEQGDSAMYLCASSLYLGPGTDTQYFGPGTRLTVL.

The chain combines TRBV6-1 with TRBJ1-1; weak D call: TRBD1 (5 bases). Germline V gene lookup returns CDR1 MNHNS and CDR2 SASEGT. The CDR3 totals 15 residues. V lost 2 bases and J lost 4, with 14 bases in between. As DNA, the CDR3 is TGTGCCAGCAGTGAACCGGGACTTTTGGGCACTGAAGCTTTCTTT. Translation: CASSEPGLLGTEAFF.

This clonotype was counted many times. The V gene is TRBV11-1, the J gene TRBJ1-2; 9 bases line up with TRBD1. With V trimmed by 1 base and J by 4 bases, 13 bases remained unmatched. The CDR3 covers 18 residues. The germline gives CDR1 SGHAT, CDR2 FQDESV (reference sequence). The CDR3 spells CASSLGNPAGQGRYGYTF. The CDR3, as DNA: TGTGCCAGCAGCTTAGGGAACCCAGCGGGACAGGGTCGCTATGGCTACACCTTC.